The clone carrying this TCR beta chain appeared a few times. As yet, its antigen is unknown. TCRdb recomputed calls from the reads with MiXCR, one row per CDR3 protein. The table has approximately 250,000 distinct CDR3 sequences, 6% to 8% seen once. The data were obtained in a study of T cell repertoires in cytomegalovirus infection. Across the whole study: An indication of both CMV infection and matching HLA type came from public TCR beta signatures.

Findings and limits, study-wide: Cumulative public TCR beta family frequency identified carriers of CMV plus the relevant HLA. HLA-C-restricted CMV-specific TCR beta clonotypes were dominant in the ex vivo response.

The sequence derives from a human donor in good health (CMV status not recorded). Some clones in this sample may be carry-over from other donors' samples. The material sequenced was PBMCs.

The CDR3 DNA reads as TGCAGTGCCCCTAAGGGGGGCCTGCAAGAGACCCAGTACTTC. It translates to CSAPKGGLQETQYF. V gene TRBV20-1 combines with J gene TRBJ2-5; D could derive from TRBD1 or TRBD2 (6 bases each). Germline-derived CDR1 and CDR2 are DFQATT and SNEGSKA (reference sequence). This CDR3 has 14 amino acids. The V gene lost 6 bases and the J gene lost 2 bases, with 16 bases spanning the gap.